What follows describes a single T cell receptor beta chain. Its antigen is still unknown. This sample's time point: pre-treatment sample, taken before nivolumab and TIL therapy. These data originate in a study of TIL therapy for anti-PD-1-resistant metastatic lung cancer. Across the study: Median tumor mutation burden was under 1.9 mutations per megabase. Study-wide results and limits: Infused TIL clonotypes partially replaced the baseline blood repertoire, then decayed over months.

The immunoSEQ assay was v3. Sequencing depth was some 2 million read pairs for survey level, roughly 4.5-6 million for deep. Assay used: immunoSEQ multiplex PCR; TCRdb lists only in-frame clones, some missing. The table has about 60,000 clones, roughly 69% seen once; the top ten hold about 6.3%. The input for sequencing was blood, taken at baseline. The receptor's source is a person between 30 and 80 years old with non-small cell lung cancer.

The CDR3 spells CASSFVQDTEAFF. The CDR3 nucleotides read TGCGCCAGCAGCTTTGTACAGGACACTGAAGCTTTCTTT. The chain combines TRBV5-1 with TRBJ1-1; the D gene is possibly TRBD1 (5 bases). Germline V lookup: CDR1 SGHRS, CDR2 YFSETQ. The V end lost 2 bases, the J end lost 3 bases, and 8 bases lay between the germline ends. The CDR3 totals 13 residues.